The present T cell receptor beta chain was sequenced within a study of OX40 agonist ivuxolimab in advanced cancers. Across the whole study: Patients receiving dose escalation had hepatocellular carcinoma, melanoma, renal cell or head and neck cancer.

Points from the study as a whole: Not determined was the antigen specificity of the expanded peripheral T cells. Among the lowest peripheral clonal expansion occurred in 0.1-3.0 mg/kg partial responders.

Any history of autoimmune disease or systemic immunosuppression disqualified patients. The sample holds one count of this clone. Its antigen is unknown. Sequenced by immunoSEQ multiplex PCR; TCRdb stores in-frame clones only, minus some. The sample records 30,000 to 40,000 clones, more than 70% being singletons. The clonotype was recovered from an adult with an advanced solid tumor such as melanoma, head and neck, liver or kidney cancer. The sample consisted of CD4+ or CD8+ T cells sorted from blood, taken in a trial of the OX40 agonist ivuxolimab.

The CDR3 DNA reads TGTGCCAGCAGCCACACTAGCGGAACTAGCACAGATACGCAGTATTTT. Translated: CASSHTSGTSTDTQYF. This rearrangement joins TRBV11-3 to TRBJ2-3; 8 bases are shared with TRBD2. The junction had 7 bases not matched to a gene; V was cut back by 5 bases and J by 0 bases. The CDR3 contains 16 residues. CDR1 and CDR2 from the germline V gene are SGHNT and YENEEA.